This TCR beta chain is from a study of shared clonotypes between healthy human individuals. Repertoires were generated with immunoSEQ multiplex PCR, while TCRdb's copy carries only in-frame clones and drops some. The sample has over 2 million clones; roughly 94% are singletons. The CDR3 totals 14 residues. The germline CDR1 and CDR2 sequences are LNHNV and YYDKDF (reference sequence). V lost 0 bases and J lost 7, with 12 bases in between. The chain recombines TRBV15 with TRBJ2-5; D is perhaps TRBD2 (5 bases). Sequencing input: naive CD4+ T cells sorted from blood. Noted subset: CD45RA+ positively selected. This receptor was identified in a young man in good health. The CDR3 loop is CATSRDASEGTQYF. The CDR3 DNA reads TGTGCCACCAGCAGAGATGCGAGCGAGGGGACCCAGTACTTC.